The clone carrying this TCR beta chain was counted between two and nine times. Its antigen remains unidentified. The record originates from a study of T-cell reconstitution after alpha-beta-depleted transplantation in children. Preparation of the TCRbeta library involved a method that used unique molecular identifiers. TCRdb recomputed calls from the PCR reads with MiXCR, one row per CDR3 protein. The sample lists about 900,000 distinct CDR3 sequences, about 29% seen once, with roughly 28% in the top ten. Study observations and caveats: Surviving recipient T cells and thymic progenitors produced the high day-60 TCRbeta diversity seen in some patients. T-cell counts and diversity at one year following transplant were attributed mainly to newly produced T cells. About two months after transplant, alpha-beta T cells reportedly came from several hundred expanded graft clones.

V lost 3 bases and J lost 2, with 10 bases in between. The CDR3 has 14 residues. Germline-derived CDR1 and CDR2 are SGHVS and FQNEAQ. The chain uses TRBV7-8 and TRBJ1-1; no clear D gene. The source was PBMCs, mostly from graft donor cells, collected 360 days after TCRalphabeta/CD19-depleted stem cell transplant. The clonotype originates from a boy less than two years old who had a stem cell transplant for SCID, so the T cells may come from the graft donor. CDR3 DNA: TGTGCCAGCAGCTTTCTGGCAGATAACACTGAAGCTTTCTTT. It codes for CASSFLADNTEAFF.